The next 11 T cell receptor beta chains were all read from a single sample in a study of blood T cells in healthy people across ages. Then a second PCR, running roughly 7 to 11 cycles, was carried out with a sample-barcoded 5' primer and a J-beta primer mix. Via MiXCR, TCRdb re-called the 5' RACE reads, giving one row per CDR3 protein. The repertoire includes fewer than 1,000,000 distinct CDR3 sequences, about half of them detected once, and roughly 20% sits in the top ten. Sequencing was performed on blood. Receptors originate from a man at least 80 years old in good health.

This chain connects TRBV2 to TRBJ1-2; no firm D call. Per the germline V gene, CDR1 is SNHLY and CDR2 is FYNNEI. V lost 6 bases to trimming and J lost 3 bases, with 14 bases between them. The CDR3 is made up of 14 amino acids. The CDR3 spells CASRESPVDYGYTF. CDR3 DNA sequence: TGTGCCAGCAGAGAGTCCCCGGTGGACTATGGCTACACCTTC.

There are a few counts of this clonotype. This chain uses TRBV28 with TRBJ2-7; no clear D gene. The ends were cut back, 5 bases at V and 6 bases at J, with 14 bases in the middle. CDR3 length: 13 residues. Per germline, CDR1 MDHEN and CDR2 SYDVKM. In DNA, the CDR3 is TGTGCCAGCAGTCCATTAAGACTCGGCGAGCAGTACTTC. Protein sequence: CASSPLRLGEQYF. The variable domain in full, completed from reference TRBV28 and TRBJ2-7, reads DVKVTQSSRYLVKRTGEKVFLECVQDMDHENMFWYRQDPGLGLRLIYFSYDVKMKEKGDIPEGYSVSREKKERFSLILESASTNQTSMYLCASSPLRLGEQYFGPGTRLTVT.

This clonotype was recorded a few times. The rearrangement links TRBV6-2 or TRBV6-3 to TRBJ2-3, with 8 nucleotides matching TRBD1. With 6 bases clipped from V and 4 bases from J, the junction kept 6 bases outside the gene matches. CDR3 length equals 14 residues. Per germline, CDR1 MNHEY and CDR2 SVGEGT. The chain's CDR3 is CASRSGGGADTQYF. The DNA of the CDR3 is TGTGCCAGCAGATCAGGGGGCGGCGCAGATACGCAGTATTTT.

On this clonotype: It may be a read error: a sequence one base away is much more abundant. This chain links TRBV25-1 with TRBJ2-7, with a tentative D call TRBD2 (6 bases). With 8 bases removed from V and 2 bases from J, the gap between germline ends came to 16 bases. The germline gives CDR1 MGHDK, CDR2 SYGVNS. CDR3 length: 14 amino acids. The CDR3 sequence: CASGTGTCAYEQYF. The DNA of the CDR3 is TGTGCCAGCGGAACCGGGACTTGCGCCTACGAGCAGTACTTC.

The CDR3 protein is CASSQDTGRVNTEAFF. The CDR3, as DNA: TGTGCCAGCAGCCAAGATACAGGCCGTGTGAACACTGAAGCTTTCTTT. The rearrangement links TRBV3-1 to TRBJ1-1, with a weak D call TRBD1 (5 bases). Germline V gene data show CDR1 as LGHDT and CDR2 as YNNKEL (reference sequence). The length of the CDR3 is 16 residues. Trimming took 0 bases from V and 0 from J, leaving 11 bases between them.

This clonotype was seen many times. The rearrangement joins TRBV14 to TRBJ2-5; possibly TRBD2 for D (5 bases). Deletions cut 3 bases from V and 11 bases from J, with 16 bases between. From germline, CDR1 is SGHDN and CDR2 FVKESK. This CDR3 comprises 13 residues. CDR3 nucleotides: TGTGCCAGCAGCCATGGAGGATGGAATGAGCAGTACTTC. It codes for CASSHGGWNEQYF.

Note on this clonotype: The junction departs from the called germline gene at one end, perhaps through a read error. The J gene is TRBJ2-2, the V gene TRBV7-8; 10 nucleotides agree with TRBD2. Germline CDR1 SGHVS, CDR2 FQNEAQ. The CDR3 runs 15 residues. CDR3 sequence: CASSLIAGGTGEPFF. In DNA, the CDR3 is TGTGCCAGCAGCTTGATAGCGGGAGGTACCGGGGAGCCGTTTTTT. The entire variable domain, with the rest obtained from reference TRBV7-8 and TRBJ2-2, is as follows: GAGVSQSPRYKVAKRGQDVALRCDPISGHVSLFWYQQALGQGPEFLTYFQNEAQLDKSGLPSDRFFAERPEGSVSTLKIQRTQQEDSAVYLCASSLIAGGTGEPFFGEGSRLTVL.

Worth noting for this clonotype: The CDR3 end shows no conserved phenylalanine or tryptophan, and so a read error is likely. The gene calls are TRBV7-8 and TRBJ2-1; the match to TRBD2 covers 16 bases. V trimming: 4 bases; J trimming: 9 bases; junction bases outside the gene matches: 15. Germline values: CDR1 SGHVS, CDR2 FQNEAQ. The CDR3 runs 19 residues. CDR3 in DNA: TGTGCCAGCAGCTCCCTTCCGGGACTAGCGGGAGGGCCTTTTGGTGAGCAGTTCTTA. Encoded protein: CASSSLPGLAGGPFGEQFL.

On this clonotype: Given a much more abundant clone one base away, this may be a read error. V is TRBV25-1 and J is TRBJ2-5, with D possibly TRBD1 on 6 matching bases. The CDR3 has 16 residues. V lost 3 bases and J 3 bases, leaving 17 bases between the germline ends. Per the germline V gene, CDR1 is MGHDK and CDR2 is SYGVNS. CDR3 sequence: CASSDTSPQGEETQYF. The CDR3 DNA sequence: TGTGCCAGCAGTGATACGAGCCCACAGGGTGAAGAGACCCAGTACTTC.

The chain uses TRBV3-1 and TRBJ2-3, with D perhaps TRBD1 (6 bases). The CDR3 extends over 18 amino acids. Germline values: CDR1 LGHDT, CDR2 YNNKEL (reference sequence). V lost 5 bases and J lost 5, with 26 bases in between. The CDR3 here is CASSSPQGWGLDGDTQYF. CDR3 DNA sequence: TGTGCCAGCAGCTCACCCCAAGGTTGGGGGCTAGATGGAGATACGCAGTATTTT.

The chain is built from TRBV14 and TRBJ2-3, with 7 nucleotides matching TRBD2. Germline-derived CDR1 and CDR2 are SGHDN and FVKESK. Losses at the gene ends were 1 base for V and 3 bases for J; bases not matched to a gene: 7. CDR3 length: 16 amino acids. CDR3 sequence reads: CASSQGRLAGTDTQYF. The CDR3 DNA reads as TGTGCCAGCAGCCAAGGTCGACTAGCTGGGACAGATACGCAGTATTTT.